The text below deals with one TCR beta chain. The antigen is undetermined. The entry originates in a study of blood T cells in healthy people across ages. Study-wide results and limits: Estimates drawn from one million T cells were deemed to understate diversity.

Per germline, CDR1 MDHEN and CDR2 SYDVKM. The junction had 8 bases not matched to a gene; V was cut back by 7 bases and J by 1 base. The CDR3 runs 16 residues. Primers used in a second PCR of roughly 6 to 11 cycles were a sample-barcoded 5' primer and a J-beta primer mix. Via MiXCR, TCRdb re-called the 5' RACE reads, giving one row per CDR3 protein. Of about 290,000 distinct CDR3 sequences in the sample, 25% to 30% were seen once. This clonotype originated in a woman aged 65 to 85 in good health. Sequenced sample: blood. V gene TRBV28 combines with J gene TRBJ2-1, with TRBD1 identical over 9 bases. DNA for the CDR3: TGTGCCAGCACCACTGTTGGGACAGGGTCCTACAATGAGCAGTTCTTC. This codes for CASTTVGTGSYNEQFF.